These 27 T cell receptor beta chains were all obtained from the same sample, sequenced in a study of T cell changes during pregnancy in multiple sclerosis. Repertoires were generated with immunoSEQ multiplex PCR, while TCRdb's copy carries only in-frame clones and drops some. Of some 130,000 clones in the sample, 96% are singletons; the top ten hold more than 0.4%. The sample was peripheral blood, taken after pregnancy. The receptors originated from a female donor with multiple sclerosis, enrolled in a pregnancy study.

This chain links TRBV6-1 with TRBJ2-7; 8 nucleotides align to TRBD2. The germline V gene encodes CDR1 MNHNS and CDR2 SASEGT. The CDR3 runs to 14 residues. After removal of 5 bases from V and 6 bases from J, the junction contained 9 bases not matched to a gene. In nucleotides, the CDR3 is TGTGCCAGCAGTTGGGCGGGGGGCCTTTCCGAGCAGTACTTC. Translating gives CASSWAGGLSEQYF.

This chain links TRBV12-5 with TRBJ2-1, with 9 bases that match TRBD2. Germline V gives CDR1 LGHNT, CDR2 FRNRAP. Trimming cost V 2 bases and J 8 bases; bases outside gene matches: 7. CDR3 size: 15 residues. Written as DNA, the CDR3 is TGTGCTAGTGGTTTGACTGGCGGGAGGGGCTATGAGCAGTTCTTC. It yields the protein CASGLTGGRGYEQFF.

This sequence joins TRBV4-3 and TRBJ1-1, with D possibly matching TRBD1 (5 bases). CDR1 and CDR2 (germline): LGHNA, YSLEER. CDR3 length: 14 amino acids. Between the trimmed V and J ends, which lost 3 bases and 8 bases, there was a span of 16 bases. In nucleotides, the CDR3 is TGCGCCAGCAGCCACGCCACCTCAGGGATAGAAGCTTTCTTT. Protein: CASSHATSGIEAFF.

This chain uses TRBV5-1 with TRBJ2-5, with 15 bases identical to TRBD2. The CDR3 covers 19 residues. Germline V gene lookup returns CDR1 SGHRS and CDR2 YFSETQ. V shed 4 bases and J 5 bases; nucleotides not matched to a gene: 15. In DNA form, the CDR3 reads TGCGCCAGCAGCGAGGGACTAGCGGGAGGTTTATGGGGTGATGAGACCCAGTACTTC. This sequence encodes CASSEGLAGGLWGDETQYF. The full variable domain, with the rest looked up from reference TRBV5-1 and TRBJ2-5, is KAGVTQTPRYLIKTRGQQVTLSCSPISGHRSVSWYQQTPGQGLQFLFEYFSETQRNKGNFPGRFSGRQFSNSRSEMNVSTLELGDSALYLCASSEGLAGGLWGDETQYFGPGTRLLVL.

This chain connects TRBV9 to TRBJ1-1, with D unresolved. The germline V gene has CDR1 SGDLS and CDR2 YYNGEE. Trimming shortened V by 4 bases and J by 3 bases, and 13 bases separated the two germline ends. The CDR3 is made up of 14 amino acids. DNA for the CDR3: TGTGCCAGCAGCTTCAGCGGGGTGGACACTGAAGCTTTCTTT. The encoded protein is CASSFSGVDTEAFF.

The rearrangement uses TRBV7-9 and TRBJ1-2; 11 positions match TRBD1. The CDR3 spans 14 residues. Germline trimming cut 3 bases from V and 7 bases from J; bases unmatched to any gene: 4. CDR1 SEHNR and CDR2 FQNEAQ come from the germline V gene (reference sequence). Written as DNA, the CDR3 is TGTGCCAGCAGCTTTTCCGGGACAGGGGGTGGCTACACCTTC. Protein sequence: CASSFSGTGGGYTF.

The V and J genes are TRBV28 and TRBJ2-1, with 8 bases lining up with TRBD1. CDR1 and CDR2 from the germline V gene are MDHEN and SYDVKM. The CDR3 has 15 amino acids. V lost 5 bases to trimming and J lost 12 bases; unmatched junction nucleotides: 15. The CDR3 here is CASSPRTGTGVGQFF. The CDR3 DNA reads as TGTGCCAGCAGTCCCCGGACAGGGACTGGGGTCGGGCAGTTCTTC.

The table lists this clone with a count of one. This chain joins TRBV30 and TRBJ2-3; 9 positions agree with TRBD2. The CDR3 length is 15 residues. Germline V gene lookup returns CDR1 GTSNPN and CDR2 SVGIG (reference sequence). J gave up 1 base and V 1 base, and 3 bases lay outside the gene matches. The CDR3 spells CAWSGSGRGTDTQYF. The CDR3, as DNA: TGTGCCTGGAGTGGTAGCGGGAGAGGCACAGATACGCAGTATTTT.

The chain combines TRBV6-5 with TRBJ1-5; 8 bases map to TRBD1. J lost 6 bases, V lost 6 bases, and 7 bases had no gene match. This CDR3 spans 14 amino acids. Germline V lookup: CDR1 MNHEY, CDR2 SVGAGI. CDR3 loop: CASRRTGNGQPQHF. CDR3 coding DNA: TGTGCCAGCAGAAGGACAGGGAACGGTCAGCCCCAGCATTTT.

The chain employs TRBV7-9 and TRBJ2-5; tentative D call: TRBD2 (6 bases). Between the trimmed V and J ends, which lost 5 bases and 5 bases, there was a span of 15 bases. Germline V gene lookup returns CDR1 SEHNR and CDR2 FQNEAQ (reference sequence). This CDR3 region has 14 residues. DNA for the CDR3: TGTGCCAGCAGCCCCGGGGGAGTGTTGGAGACCCAGTACTTC. Protein product: CASSPGGVLETQYF.

The genes are TRBV11-2 and TRBJ2-2; 8 bases align to TRBD1. The CDR3 covers 16 residues. CDR1 and CDR2 (germline): SGHAT, FQNNGV. Trimming at V came to 4 bases and at J to 6 bases, leaving 10 bases not matched to a gene. Written as DNA, the CDR3 is TGTGCCAGCAGCTCCATTCGACAGGGGTTGGCCGGGGAGCTGTTTTTT. Its protein is CASSSIRQGLAGELFF.

The rearrangement links TRBV29-1 to TRBJ2-7; a weak D match, TRBD2 (6 bases). This CDR3 has 14 residues. CDR1 and CDR2 from the germline V gene are SQVTM and ANQGSEA. V gave up 4 bases and J gave up 3 bases, with 16 bases separating them. CDR3 DNA sequence: TGCAGCGTTGTGTTCGTACGGGGGTACTACGAGCAGTACTTC. The encoded protein is CSVVFVRGYYEQYF.

The chain has TRBV29-1 and TRBJ1-2; 7 nucleotides align to TRBD1. With 5 bases clipped from V and 6 bases from J, the junction kept 9 bases outside the gene matches. The CDR3 is 13 amino acids. The germline V gene has CDR1 SQVTM and CDR2 ANQGSEA. CDR3 sequence reads: CSVRDRRGHGYTF. Written as DNA, the CDR3 is TGCAGCGTTAGAGACAGGAGGGGGCATGGCTACACCTTC.

V is TRBV28 and J is TRBJ1-2; TRBD1 matches 10 bases. Germline CDR1 MDHEN, CDR2 SYDVKM. This CDR3 has 13 residues. V dropped 5 bases and J dropped 7; count of bases not matched to a gene: 4. The CDR3 nucleotides are TGTGCCAGCAGTATCCGGACAGGGGGTGGCTACACCTTC. This translates into CASSIRTGGGYTF.

The chain is built from TRBV5-5 and TRBJ1-5; 10 positions agree with TRBD1. Germline trimming cut 4 bases from V and 3 bases from J; bases unmatched to any gene: 10. This CDR3 spans 17 amino acids. Germline CDR1 SGHKS, CDR2 YYEKEE (reference sequence). The CDR3 region has the DNA TGTGCCAGCAGCGTATCCGGGACAGGGGCAAACAATCAGCCCCAGCATTTT. Translation gives CASSVSGTGANNQPQHF.

The chain couples TRBV29-1 to TRBJ2-7; 13 nucleotides agree with TRBD2. Germline V gene data show CDR1 as SQVTM and CDR2 as ANQGSEA. The CDR3 extends over 14 amino acids. V trimming: 5 bases; J trimming: 5 bases; junction bases outside the gene matches: 6. CDR3 sequence reads: CSVLLAGGPHEQYF. As DNA, the CDR3 is TGCAGCGTTTTACTAGCGGGAGGGCCCCACGAGCAGTACTTC.

The rearrangement links TRBV27 to TRBJ1-2; D might be TRBD1 (6 bases). V shed 6 bases and J shed 6 bases, with 11 bases lying between them. Germline CDR1 reads MNHEY; CDR2 reads SMNVEV (reference sequence). The CDR3 totals 12 residues. The CDR3 DNA sequence: TGTGCCAGCAGAGGGGGAGCAAATGGCTACACCTTC. Its translation is CASRGGANGYTF.

Details on this clone: The sample contains more than one DNA sequence encoding this CDR3. V and J are TRBV5-1 and TRBJ2-1; maybe TRBD1 (6 bases). The germline V and J ends were trimmed by 4 bases and 9 bases, with 14 bases remaining between them. CDR1 is SGHRS, CDR2 YFSETQ, per germline. The CDR3 extends over 13 amino acids. The CDR3, as DNA: TGCGCCAGCAGCCCAGGACAAGGGGGTGAGCAGTTCTTC. Its protein is CASSPGQGGEQFF.

The chain joins TRBV30 to TRBJ2-5; 7 bases map to TRBD2. Germline CDR1 GTSNPN, CDR2 SVGIG (reference sequence). The trim removed 3 bases at V and 4 bases at J, leaving 5 bases unmatched. The CDR3 contains 13 residues. For the CDR3, the DNA is TGTGCCTGGAGCCCGGGGAGGGGAGAGACCCAGTACTTC. Protein sequence: CAWSPGRGETQYF.

V and J are TRBV27 and TRBJ1-5; a possible D gene is TRBD1 (5 bases). Germline loops: CDR1 MNHEY, CDR2 SMNVEV (reference sequence). V dropped 5 bases and J dropped 3 bases, with 14 bases sitting between them. The CDR3 extends over 15 amino acids. CDR3 in DNA: TGTGCCAGCAGTCCCGCAGGGAGGGTCAATCAGCCCCAGCATTTT. Residues: CASSPAGRVNQPQHF.

V and J are TRBV7-8 and TRBJ2-7; 10 bases fit TRBD1. CDR3 length equals 15 residues. Germline assignment: CDR1 SGHVS and CDR2 FQNEAQ. Losses at the gene ends were 2 bases for V and 4 bases for J; bases not matched to a gene: 5. In nucleotides, the CDR3 is TGTGCCAGCAGCTTACTTTGGACAGGGGGATACGAGCAGTACTTC. This codes for CASSLLWTGGYEQYF.

The chain combines TRBV19 with TRBJ2-7, with 9 bases lining up with TRBD1. Germline-derived CDR1 and CDR2 are LNHDA and SQIVND (reference sequence). The CDR3 spans 16 residues. J was trimmed by 0 bases and V by 3 bases; bases with no gene match: 6. CDR3 nucleotide sequence: TGTGCCAGTAGTATGGGGACAGGGATCACCTCCTACGAGCAGTACTTC. Residues: CASSMGTGITSYEQYF.

The chain uses TRBV19 and TRBJ2-6, with 11 bases fitting TRBD1. This CDR3 region has 18 residues. The junction had 7 bases not matched to a gene; V was cut back by 3 bases and J by 3 bases. Germline loops: CDR1 LNHDA, CDR2 SQIVND (reference sequence). CDR3 DNA sequence: TGTGCCAGTAGTATTCCCGGACAGGGGGCTCGTGGGGCCAACGTCCTGACTTTC. Translating gives CASSIPGQGARGANVLTF.

The chain employs TRBV10-3 and TRBJ2-3, with a tentative D call TRBD2 (6 bases). The V end lost 8 bases, the J end lost 1 base, and 16 bases lay between the germline ends. Germline CDR1 is ENHRY and CDR2 is SYGVKD. There are 15 residues in the CDR3. This CDR3 is CAIAAGLRGTDTQYF. The CDR3 DNA sequence: TGTGCCATCGCGGCGGGACTTCGGGGCACAGATACGCAGTATTTT.

The rearrangement joins TRBV6-5 to TRBJ1-2, with a weak D call TRBD1 (6 bases). The CDR3 has 16 residues. The germline CDR1 and CDR2 sequences are MNHEY and SVGAGI. The germline V and J ends were trimmed by 0 bases and 2 bases, with 13 bases remaining between them. Here the CDR3 reads CASSYSAGANNYGYTF. In nucleotides, the CDR3 is TGTGCCAGCAGTTACTCAGCAGGGGCCAACAACTATGGCTACACCTTC.

The gene calls are TRBV2 and TRBJ1-5, with D perhaps TRBD1 (5 bases). Per the germline V gene, CDR1 is SNHLY and CDR2 is FYNNEI. V was trimmed by 2 bases and J by 6 bases, leaving 11 bases between them. This CDR3 is built from 14 residues. CDR3 coding DNA: TGTGCCAGCAGTGAACTTCAGGGAAGTCAGCCCCAGCATTTT. Translated: CASSELQGSQPQHF.

This chain links TRBV4-1 with TRBJ1-1, with a possible D match to TRBD1 (5 bases). This CDR3 has 14 residues. Germline V gene sequence: CDR1 MGHRA, CDR2 YSYEKL. The V gene lost 3 bases and the J gene lost 4 bases, with 12 bases spanning the gap. DNA for the CDR3: TGCGCCAGCAGCCACCTGGGGCGGGGCACTGAAGCTTTCTTT. This translates into CASSHLGRGTEAFF.